This TCR beta chain came from a study of shared clonotypes between healthy human individuals. Study at large: The donor group consisted of two women and a few men, aged 18 to 49.

Study-level points and caveats: Against clonotypes common to all four donors, non-shared ones had lower generation probabilities. Memory subsets generally showed lower estimated richness than naive subsets.

Produced via immunoSEQ multiplex PCR; TCRdb's table is partial and in-frame only. The data hold approximately 2,000,000 clones, with about nine tenths observed a single time. Concerning this clone itself: The antigen is undetermined.

The TCR comes from a man younger than 30 in good health. Some clones in this sample may be carry-over from other donors' samples. Sample: naive CD4+ T cells from PBMCs. Subset noted: CD45RA+ positively selected.

CDR3 bases: TGTGCCAGCAGTTTTGAGGGGAATTCACCCCTCCACTTT. Amino acids: CASSFEGNSPLHF. V is TRBV27 and J is TRBJ1-6, with D perhaps TRBD1 (5 bases). The CDR3 contains 13 residues. Per the germline V gene, CDR1 is MNHEY and CDR2 is SMNVEV (reference sequence). Trimming took 3 bases from V and 7 from J, leaving 7 bases between them.